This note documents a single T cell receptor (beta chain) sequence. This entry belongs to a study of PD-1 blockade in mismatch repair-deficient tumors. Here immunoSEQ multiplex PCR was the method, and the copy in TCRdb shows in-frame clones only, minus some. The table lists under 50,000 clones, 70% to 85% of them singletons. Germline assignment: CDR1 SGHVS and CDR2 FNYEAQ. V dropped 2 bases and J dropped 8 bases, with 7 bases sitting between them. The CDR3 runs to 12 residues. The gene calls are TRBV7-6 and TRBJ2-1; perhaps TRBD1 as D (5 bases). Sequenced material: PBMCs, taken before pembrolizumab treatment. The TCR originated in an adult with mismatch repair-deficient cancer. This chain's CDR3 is CASSLQGDEQFF. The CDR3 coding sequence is TGTGCCAGCAGCTTACAGGGCGATGAGCAGTTCTTC.